The 31 T cell receptor beta chains given below trace back to one sample, sequenced in a study of blood T cell repertoires in COVID-19. Repertoires were generated with immunoSEQ multiplex PCR, while TCRdb's copy carries only in-frame clones and drops some. This table has over 200,000 clones, around 90% appearing once. The material sequenced was peripheral blood. These receptors came from a man aged 55 to 70 who had recovered from COVID-19.

J is TRBJ2-5 and V is TRBV2; D uncertain. Germline CDR1 reads SNHLY; CDR2 reads FYNNEI. The CDR3 spans 13 residues. The V end was cut by 1 base, the J end by 1 base, with 4 bases between. Here the CDR3 DNA reads TGTGCCAGCAGTGAAGACAGCCAAGAGACCCAGTACTTC. It is translated as CASSEDSQETQYF.

This clone has only one observation. This sample also contains other DNA sequences that code for the same CDR3. The chain uses TRBV3-1 (or the pseudogene TRBV3-2) and TRBJ2-1, with 7 bases lining up with TRBD2. The junction had 17 bases not matched to a gene; V was cut back by 4 bases and J by 8 bases. The V gene's germline CDR1 is LGHDT and CDR2 YNNKEL (reference sequence). This CDR3 region has 17 residues. CDR3 protein: CASSLAPLAGRPDEQFF. In DNA, the CDR3 is TGTGCCAGCAGCCTTGCCCCGTTAGCGGGCCGTCCGGATGAGCAGTTCTTC.

The rearrangement uses TRBV5-1 and TRBJ2-2, with 8 bases fitting TRBD1. The trim removed 1 base at V and 1 base at J, leaving 6 bases unmatched. This CDR3 spans 17 amino acids. The germline gives CDR1 SGHRS, CDR2 YFSETQ. This CDR3 is CASSLPRGQVNTGELFF. In DNA, the CDR3 is TGCGCCAGCAGCTTGCCCCGGGGACAGGTGAACACCGGGGAGCTGTTTTTT.

The chain employs TRBV7-2 and TRBJ2-2; 8 positions agree with TRBD2. The germline CDR1 and CDR2 sequences are SGHTA and FQGNSA. The CDR3 is 16 amino acids. Trimming cost V 1 base and J 7 bases; bases outside gene matches: 8. For the CDR3, the DNA is TGTGCCAGCAGCTTAGTAAGGCGGGGGGCCGGCGGGGAGCTGTTTTTT. It specifies CASSLVRRGAGGELFF.

V usage is TRBV28 and J usage is TRBJ2-7, with TRBD2 identical over 8 bases. CDR3 size: 15 residues. Germline V lookup: CDR1 MDHEN, CDR2 SYDVKM. The V and J ends lost 5 bases and 4 bases, in that order; junction bases with no gene match: 10. The CDR3 DNA sequence: TGTGCCAGCAGTCCCCTTTTGAGCGGGAGATACGAGCAGTACTTC. Its translation is CASSPLLSGRYEQYF. Filled out from reference TRBV28 and TRBJ2-7, the complete variable domain reads DVKVTQSSRYLVKRTGEKVFLECVQDMDHENMFWYRQDPGLGLRLIYFSYDVKMKEKGDIPEGYSVSREKKERFSLILESASTNQTSMYLCASSPLLSGRYEQYFGPGTRLTVT.

The chain employs TRBV21-1 and TRBJ1-6; the table assigns TRBD1, which was not confirmed against the DNA. TRBV21-1 represents a pseudogene. The CDR3 is made up of 15 amino acids. The DNA of the CDR3 is TGTGCCAGCAGCAAACGACGGGACAGCGGTTCACCCCTCCACTTT. Its protein is CASSKRRDSGSPLHF.

With respect to this clone: The CDR3 end shows no conserved phenylalanine or tryptophan, and so a read error is likely. Because the CDR3's place on the DNA is in doubt, the DNA is left out and the CDR3 is given as listed by TCRdb. The chain joins TRBV5-1 to TRBJ2-3; the table names TRBD1, a call not compared with the DNA. The CDR3 is made up of 8 amino acids, end residues included. The germline CDR1 and CDR2 sequences are SGHRS and YFSETQ. CDR3 loop: CASSPKDI.

The chain is built from TRBV5-1 and TRBJ2-3, with a tentative D call TRBD1 (6 bases). Trimming removed 4 bases from V and 2 bases from J, with 17 bases in between. This CDR3 is built from 16 residues. Germline CDR1 and CDR2: SGHRS and YFSETQ. CDR3 bases: TGCGCCAGCAGCCCGGGATGGACAGTTAACACAGATACGCAGTATTTT. This encodes CASSPGWTVNTDTQYF.

This clone has a handful of counts. The V and J genes are TRBV18 and TRBJ1-1; the D gene is possibly TRBD1 (5 bases). Looked up from germline, CDR1 is KGHSH and CDR2 is LQKENI. The CDR3 has 14 residues. With 0 bases removed from V and 5 bases from J, the gap between germline ends came to 10 bases. CDR3 sequence reads: CASSPPGGETEAFF. The CDR3 nucleotides read TGTGCCAGCTCACCACCTGGGGGGGAAACTGAAGCTTTCTTT.

The chain couples TRBV4-1 to TRBJ2-7, with 9 positions matching TRBD1. The CDR3 covers 15 residues. Trimming at V came to 1 base and at J to 3 bases, leaving 4 bases not matched to a gene. The germline V gene encodes CDR1 MGHRA and CDR2 YSYEKL. CDR3 protein: CASSQGLTGGYEQYF. The CDR3 bases are TGCGCCAGCAGCCAAGGGTTGACAGGGGGCTACGAGCAGTACTTC.

This clone appeared a single time. This sequence joins TRBV7-2 and TRBJ2-7; D is possibly TRBD2 (5 bases). Trimming removed 8 bases from V and 2 bases from J, with 13 bases in between. The CDR3 sequence is 13 residues long. The germline CDR1 and CDR2 sequences are SGHTA and FQGNSA. DNA of the CDR3: TGTGCCAGCCTCGGGCCGGGAACCTACGAGCAGTACTTC. Translated: CASLGPGTYEQYF. The variable domain in full, with the rest retrieved from reference TRBV7-2 and TRBJ2-7, is GAGVSQSPSNKVTEKGKDVELRCDPISGHTALYWYRQSLGQGLEFLIYFQGNSAPDKSGLPSDRFSAERTGGSVSTLTIQRTQQEDSAVYLCASLGPGTYEQYFGPGTRLTVT.

The chain uses TRBV5-4 and TRBJ2-5; 8 nucleotides agree with TRBD2. Germline CDR1 and CDR2: SGHNT and YYREEE (reference sequence). The CDR3 has 14 residues. The trim removed 4 bases at V and 1 base at J, leaving 3 bases unmatched. The CDR3 nucleotides read TGTGCCAGCAGCCCCACTAGCGGCCAAGAGACCCAGTACTTC. Its translation: CASSPTSGQETQYF.

The chain has TRBV3-1 (or the pseudogene TRBV3-2) and TRBJ1-4, with D perhaps TRBD1 (5 bases). Between the trimmed V and J ends, which lost 2 bases and 7 bases, there was a span of 14 bases. The germline gives CDR1 LGHDT, CDR2 YNNKEL (reference sequence). The CDR3 extends over 15 amino acids. The CDR3 DNA is TGTGCCAGCAGCCAATACGGGCAGGGAGGTGAAAAACTGTTTTTT. This gives the protein CASSQYGQGGEKLFF.

The chain has TRBV9 and TRBJ1-3, with D perhaps matching TRBD1 (5 bases). Per the germline V gene, CDR1 is SGDLS and CDR2 is YYNGEE. This CDR3 comprises 16 residues. Trimming removed 6 bases at V and 3 bases at J, with 19 bases between. CDR3: CASTLGGGYGGNTIYF. CDR3 in DNA: TGTGCCAGCACCCTCGGTGGGGGGTACGGTGGAAACACCATATATTTT.

The chain joins TRBV28 to TRBJ2-1; D might be TRBD2 (7 bases). The germline V and J ends were trimmed by 2 bases and 5 bases, with 16 bases remaining between them. This CDR3 has 16 residues. Germline V gene sequence: CDR1 MDHEN, CDR2 SYDVKM. The CDR3 coding sequence is TGTGCCAGCAGTTTAAGGGGGGGTGAGGGTAACAATGAGCAGTTCTTC. This encodes CASSLRGGEGNNEQFF.

The chain joins TRBV15 to TRBJ2-5, with 7 bases fitting TRBD2. Germline assignment: CDR1 LNHNV and CDR2 YYDKDF (reference sequence). The CDR3 has 15 residues. V shed 1 base, J shed 1 base, and the junction held 3 bases outside the gene matches. CDR3: CATSRAGTIQETQYF. The CDR3 nucleotides read TGTGCCACCAGCAGAGCCGGGACTATCCAAGAGACCCAGTACTTC.

The chain employs TRBV19 and TRBJ2-1; weak D call: TRBD1 (6 bases). The CDR3 extends over 14 amino acids. Trimming stripped 4 bases from V and 7 bases from J, with 14 bases between. Germline lookup yields CDR1 LNHDA and CDR2 SQIVND (reference sequence). The CDR3 sequence: CASSKVQGINEQFF. CDR3 coding DNA: TGTGCCAGTAGTAAGGTACAGGGTATTAATGAGCAGTTCTTC.

This chain uses TRBV19 with TRBJ2-1, with 7 bases matching TRBD1. Germline V gene lookup returns CDR1 LNHDA and CDR2 SQIVND (reference sequence). The CDR3 runs to 15 residues. J gave up 3 bases and V 2 bases, and 4 bases lay outside the gene matches. In nucleotides, the CDR3 is TGTGCCAGTAGTATACTGGGACAGAACTACAATGAGCAGTTCTTC. Residues: CASSILGQNYNEQFF.

This clone was detected only once. The V call is TRBV19, the J call TRBJ2-1, with 7 bases aligning to TRBD2. Unmatched junction bases numbered 2, after V lost 5 bases and J lost 7 bases. The CDR3 loop spans 12 amino acids. Germline loops: CDR1 LNHDA, CDR2 SQIVND (reference sequence). Here the CDR3 reads CASSPGGNEQFF. DNA of the CDR3: TGTGCCAGTAGTCCGGGGGGAAATGAGCAGTTCTTC.

This clone was seen just once. The chain carries TRBV18 and TRBJ2-3; tentatively, D is TRBD2 (5 bases). The CDR3 has 16 residues. Trimming shortened V by 3 bases and J by 4 bases, and 17 bases separated the two germline ends. Germline V lookup: CDR1 KGHSH, CDR2 LQKENI. CDR3 sequence reads: CASSPGAPGSSDTQYF. The CDR3 bases are TGTGCCAGCTCACCGGGAGCCCCGGGGTCATCAGATACGCAGTATTTT.

The table lists this clone with many counts. At the DNA level, this CDR3 is encoded by other sequences in the same sample as well. The V call is TRBV24-1, the J call TRBJ2-2; 8 nucleotides align to TRBD1. V was clipped by 1 base and J by 2 bases; unmatched bases: 5. Per the germline V gene, CDR1 is KGHDR and CDR2 is SFDVKD. This CDR3 contains 17 residues. The CDR3 here is CATSDLDRGGNTGELFF. The CDR3 DNA reads TGTGCCACCAGTGATTTAGACAGGGGTGGAAACACCGGGGAGCTGTTTTTT.

This clone has a handful of counts. J is TRBJ2-1 and V is TRBV20-1; possibly TRBD2 for D (5 bases). Germline lookup yields CDR1 DFQATT and CDR2 SNEGSKA (reference sequence). The CDR3 is 10 residues long. Trimming shortened V by 6 bases and J by 10 bases, and 10 bases separated the two germline ends. Written as DNA, the CDR3 is TGCAGTGCCCTGAAGCGGGAGCAGTTCTTC. Translated: CSALKREQFF.

This clone was picked up a small number of times. The rearrangement links TRBV28 to TRBJ1-5; D not certain. Trimming removed 6 bases from V and 5 bases from J, with 17 bases in between. There are 15 residues in the CDR3. CDR1 is MDHEN, CDR2 SYDVKM, per germline. The CDR3 region is CASRPESNGYQPQHF. The CDR3 DNA sequence: TGTGCCAGCAGACCGGAGAGCAACGGGTATCAGCCCCAGCATTTT.

The chain joins TRBV19 to TRBJ1-1; the D is unclear. Germline CDR1 and CDR2: LNHDA and SQIVND (reference sequence). V was shortened by 6 bases and J by 2 bases, with 13 bases between the two germline ends. The CDR3 sequence is 14 residues long. For the CDR3, the DNA is TGTGCCAGTAGGGACCGGGATTATAACACTGAAGCTTTCTTT. Translated: CASRDRDYNTEAFF.

The CDR3 DNA sequence: TGTGCCACTTCGGACAGGGTGGGGGAGACCCAGTACTTC. Its protein is CATSDRVGETQYF. The chain joins TRBV24-1 to TRBJ2-5; 8 bases are shared with TRBD1. This CDR3 is built from 13 residues. V lost 10 bases and J lost 5; bases outside the gene matches: 8. Germline lookup yields CDR1 KGHDR and CDR2 SFDVKD.

The gene calls are TRBV10-3 and TRBJ2-7; 10 nucleotides line up with TRBD2. The germline gives CDR1 ENHRY, CDR2 SYGVKD. With 10 bases clipped from V and 5 bases from J, the junction kept 14 bases outside the gene matches. The CDR3 runs to 15 residues. CDR3: CASVKGASGSHEQYF. The CDR3 DNA sequence: TGTGCCAGCGTGAAGGGGGCTAGCGGGAGCCACGAGCAGTACTTC.

This chain joins TRBV6-5 and TRBJ2-7; TRBD1 matches 8 bases. The CDR3 is 14 residues long. Germline CDR1 is MNHEY and CDR2 is SVGAGI. Trimming took 5 bases from V and 7 from J; bases not matched to a gene: 10. CDR3 DNA sequence: TGTGCCAGCAGTCAGGGGACAGGTCGTCTGGAGCAGTACTTC. Translating gives CASSQGTGRLEQYF.

This clone was recorded a few times. V and J are TRBV7-2 and TRBJ1-1; D unresolved. Between the trimmed V and J ends, which lost 1 base and 2 bases, there was a span of 8 bases. This CDR3 is 14 amino acids long. CDR1 and CDR2 (germline): SGHTA, FQGNSA. CDR3 in amino acids: CASSLVSRNTEAFF. The CDR3 nucleotides read TGTGCCAGCAGCTTAGTTAGCAGAAACACTGAAGCTTTCTTT.

CDR3 DNA sequence: TGTGCCAGCAGCCAAGTCGGACAGGGAAGAGAGACCCAGTACTTC. This translates into CASSQVGQGRETQYF. The chain employs TRBV3-1 (or the pseudogene TRBV3-2) and TRBJ2-5, with 8 nucleotides matching TRBD1. This CDR3 is 15 amino acids long. CDR1 and CDR2 from the germline V gene are LGHDT and YNNKEL (reference sequence). The V and J ends lost 1 base and 4 bases, in that order; junction bases with no gene match: 5.

V usage is TRBV25-1 and J usage is TRBJ2-3, with a possible D match to TRBD1 (6 bases). The germline V gene encodes CDR1 MGHDK and CDR2 SYGVNS. This CDR3 comprises 15 residues. Trimming cost V 1 base and J 5 bases, with 13 bases left between them. This chain's CDR3 is CASSESTGFRDTQYF. The CDR3 nucleotides are TGTGCCAGCAGTGAATCGACAGGCTTCAGAGATACGCAGTATTTT.

The chain joins TRBV27 to TRBJ2-2; no definite D call. With 3 bases removed from V and 1 base from J, the gap between germline ends came to 3 bases. Germline V gene sequence: CDR1 MNHEY, CDR2 SMNVEV (reference sequence). The length of the CDR3 is 13 residues. CDR3 sequence: CASSFLNTGELFF. The CDR3 region has the DNA TGTGCCAGCAGTTTCCTGAACACCGGGGAGCTGTTTTTT.